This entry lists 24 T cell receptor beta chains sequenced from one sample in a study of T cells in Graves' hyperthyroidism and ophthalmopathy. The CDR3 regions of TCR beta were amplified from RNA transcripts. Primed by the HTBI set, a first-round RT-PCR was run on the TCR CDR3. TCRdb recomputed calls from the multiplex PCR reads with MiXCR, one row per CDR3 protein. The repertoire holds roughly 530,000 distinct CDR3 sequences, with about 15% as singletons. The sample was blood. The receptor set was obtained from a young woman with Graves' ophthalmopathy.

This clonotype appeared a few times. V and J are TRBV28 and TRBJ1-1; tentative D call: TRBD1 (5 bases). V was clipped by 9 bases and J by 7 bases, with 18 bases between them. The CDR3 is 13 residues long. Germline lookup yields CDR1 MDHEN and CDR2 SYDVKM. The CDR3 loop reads CASNQKGLSEAFF. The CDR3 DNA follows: TGTGCCAGTAATCAGAAGGGACTGAGTGAAGCTTTCTTT.

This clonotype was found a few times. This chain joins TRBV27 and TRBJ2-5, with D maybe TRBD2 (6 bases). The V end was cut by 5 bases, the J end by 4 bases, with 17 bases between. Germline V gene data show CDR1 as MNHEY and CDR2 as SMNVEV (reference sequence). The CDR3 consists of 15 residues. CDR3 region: CASSPPTTSLETQYF. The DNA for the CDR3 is TGTGCCAGCAGTCCACCGACCACTAGCCTAGAGACCCAGTACTTC.

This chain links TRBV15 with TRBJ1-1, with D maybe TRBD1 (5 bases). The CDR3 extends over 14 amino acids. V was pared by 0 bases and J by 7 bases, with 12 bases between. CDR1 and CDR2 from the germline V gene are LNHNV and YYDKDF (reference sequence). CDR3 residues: CATSRDGSGDEAFF. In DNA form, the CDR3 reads TGTGCCACCAGCAGAGATGGATCGGGGGATGAAGCTTTCTTT.

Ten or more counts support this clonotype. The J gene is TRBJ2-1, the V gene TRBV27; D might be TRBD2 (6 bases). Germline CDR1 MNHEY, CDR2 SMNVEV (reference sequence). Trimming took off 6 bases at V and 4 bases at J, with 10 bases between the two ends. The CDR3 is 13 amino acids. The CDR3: CASRGDFYNEQFF. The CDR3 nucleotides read TGTGCCAGCAGAGGGGACTTTTACAATGAGCAGTTCTTC.

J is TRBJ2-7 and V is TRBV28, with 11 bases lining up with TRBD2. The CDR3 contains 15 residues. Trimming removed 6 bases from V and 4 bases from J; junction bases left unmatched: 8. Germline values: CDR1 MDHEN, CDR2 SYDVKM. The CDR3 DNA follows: TGTGCCAGCAGAAGTACTAGCGGGAGTTCGTACGAGCAGTACTTC. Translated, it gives CASRSTSGSSYEQYF.

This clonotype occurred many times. Here the CDR3 DNA reads TGTGCCAGCAGACGAGGAGGGACTAGCGGACACTACAATGAGCAGTTCTTC. Its translation is CASRRGGTSGHYNEQFF. The chain employs TRBV2 and TRBJ2-1; 11 nucleotides agree with TRBD2. This CDR3 has 17 amino acids. CDR1 SNHLY and CDR2 FYNNEI come from the germline V gene. Trimming at V came to 6 bases and at J to 3 bases, leaving 10 bases not matched to a gene. The full variable domain, rest sourced from reference TRBV2 and TRBJ2-1, is EPEVTQTPSHQVTQMGQEVILRCVPISNHLYFYWYRQILGQKVEFLVSFYNNEISEKSEIFDDQFSVERPDGSNFTLKIRSTKLEDSAMYFCASRRGGTSGHYNEQFFGPGTRLTVL.

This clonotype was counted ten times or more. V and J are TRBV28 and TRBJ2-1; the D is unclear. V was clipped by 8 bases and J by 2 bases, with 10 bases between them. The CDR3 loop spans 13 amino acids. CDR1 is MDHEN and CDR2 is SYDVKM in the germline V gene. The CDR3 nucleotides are TGTGCCAGCCGTACGACCGCCTACAATGAGCAGTTCTTC. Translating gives CASRTTAYNEQFF.

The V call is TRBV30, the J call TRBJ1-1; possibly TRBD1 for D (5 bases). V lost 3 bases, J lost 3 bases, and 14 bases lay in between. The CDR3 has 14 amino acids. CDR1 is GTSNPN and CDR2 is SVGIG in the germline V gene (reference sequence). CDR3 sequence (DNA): TGTGCCTGGAGAGCGGGGGTATCATACACTGAAGCTTTCTTT. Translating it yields CAWRAGVSYTEAFF.

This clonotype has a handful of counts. The CDR3 DNA reads TGTGCCAGTCGAGAACAGGGGGCGAACGAGCAGTACTTC. Protein product: CASREQGANEQYF. This chain uses TRBV19 with TRBJ2-7; TRBD1 matches 9 bases. CDR1 is LNHDA, CDR2 SQIVND, per germline (reference sequence). The CDR3 extends over 13 amino acids. The J segment lost 5 bases and the V segment lost 8 bases, leaving 7 bases of the junction unmatched.

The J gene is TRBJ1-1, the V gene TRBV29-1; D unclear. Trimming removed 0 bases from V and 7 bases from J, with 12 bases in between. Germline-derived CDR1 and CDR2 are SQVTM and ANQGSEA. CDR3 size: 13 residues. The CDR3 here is CSVEEPGKNEAFF. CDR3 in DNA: TGCAGCGTTGAAGAACCTGGGAAGAATGAAGCTTTCTTT.

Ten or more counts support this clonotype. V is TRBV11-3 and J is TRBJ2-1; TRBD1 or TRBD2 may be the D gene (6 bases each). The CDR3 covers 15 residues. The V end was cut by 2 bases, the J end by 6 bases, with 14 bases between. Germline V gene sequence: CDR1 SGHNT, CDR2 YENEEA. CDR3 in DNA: TGTGCCAGCAGCTTATTTACAGGGAGGTCCAATGAGCAGTTCTTC. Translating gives CASSLFTGRSNEQFF.

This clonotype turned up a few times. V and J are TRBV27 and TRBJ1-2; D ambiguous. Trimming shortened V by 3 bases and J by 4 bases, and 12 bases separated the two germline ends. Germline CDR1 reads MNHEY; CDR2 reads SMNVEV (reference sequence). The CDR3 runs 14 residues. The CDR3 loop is CASSFGEGSYGYTF. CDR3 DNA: TGTGCCAGCAGTTTCGGGGAAGGAAGCTATGGCTACACCTTC.

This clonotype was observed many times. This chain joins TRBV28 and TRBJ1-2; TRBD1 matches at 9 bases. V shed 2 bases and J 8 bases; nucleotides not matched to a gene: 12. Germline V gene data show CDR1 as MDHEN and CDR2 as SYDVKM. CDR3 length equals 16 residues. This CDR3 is CASSLPKTGGGEGYTF. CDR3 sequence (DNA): TGTGCCAGCAGTTTACCCAAGACAGGGGGGGGTGAAGGCTACACCTTC.

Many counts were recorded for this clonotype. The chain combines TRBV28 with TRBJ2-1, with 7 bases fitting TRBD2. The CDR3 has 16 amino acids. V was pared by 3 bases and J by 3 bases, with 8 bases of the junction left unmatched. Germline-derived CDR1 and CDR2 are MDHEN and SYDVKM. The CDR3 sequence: CASSFAGGIGYNEQFF. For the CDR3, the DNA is TGTGCCAGCAGTTTCGCCGGGGGGATTGGCTACAATGAGCAGTTCTTC.

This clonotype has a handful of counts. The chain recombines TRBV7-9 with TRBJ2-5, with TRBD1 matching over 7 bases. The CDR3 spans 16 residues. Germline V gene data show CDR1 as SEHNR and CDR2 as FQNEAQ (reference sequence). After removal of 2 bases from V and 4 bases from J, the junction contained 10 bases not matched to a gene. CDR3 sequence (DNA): TGTGCCAGCAGCTTACCGGACAGGACGGTCGGAGAGACCCAGTACTTC. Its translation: CASSLPDRTVGETQYF.

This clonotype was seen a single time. CDR3 sequence: CSARDGGYTEAFF. CDR3 nucleotide sequence: TGCAGTGCTAGAGATGGGGGATACACTGAAGCTTTCTTT. The J gene is TRBJ1-1, the V gene TRBV20-1; D might be TRBD1 (5 bases). V was pared by 0 bases and J by 3 bases, with 8 bases between. The CDR3 runs 13 residues. Germline values: CDR1 DFQATT, CDR2 SNEGSKA (reference sequence).

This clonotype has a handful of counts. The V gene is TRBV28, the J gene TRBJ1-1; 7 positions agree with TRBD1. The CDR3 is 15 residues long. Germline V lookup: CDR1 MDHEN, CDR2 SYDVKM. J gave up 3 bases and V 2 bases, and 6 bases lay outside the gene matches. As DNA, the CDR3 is TGTGCCAGCAGTTTACCAGGGGGGAGGCACACTGAAGCTTTCTTT. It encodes CASSLPGGRHTEAFF.

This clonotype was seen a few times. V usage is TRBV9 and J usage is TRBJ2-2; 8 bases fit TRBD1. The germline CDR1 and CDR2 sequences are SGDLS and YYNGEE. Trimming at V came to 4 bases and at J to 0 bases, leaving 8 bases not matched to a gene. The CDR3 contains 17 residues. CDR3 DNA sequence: TGTGCCAGCAGCCCCCCGACAGGGGATCCGAACACCGGGGAGCTGTTTTTT. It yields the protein CASSPPTGDPNTGELFF.

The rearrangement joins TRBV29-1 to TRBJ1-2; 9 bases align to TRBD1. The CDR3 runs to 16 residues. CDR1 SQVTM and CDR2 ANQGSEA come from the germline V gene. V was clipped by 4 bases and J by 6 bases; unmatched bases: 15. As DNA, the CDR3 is TGCAGCGTTGTCCCCGGGGGGACAGGGTTGCTGGATGGCTACACCTTC. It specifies CSVVPGGTGLLDGYTF.

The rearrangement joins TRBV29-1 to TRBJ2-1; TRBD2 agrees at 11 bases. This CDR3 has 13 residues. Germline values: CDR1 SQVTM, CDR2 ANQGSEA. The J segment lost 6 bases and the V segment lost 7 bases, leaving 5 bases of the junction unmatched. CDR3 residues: CSGVGLAGNEQFF. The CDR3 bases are TGCAGCGGGGTAGGACTAGCGGGCAATGAGCAGTTCTTC.

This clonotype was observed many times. The CDR3 coding sequence is TGTGCCAGCAGCCCAAGGGGCCCCCGGGACACTGAAGCTTTCTTT. Amino acid sequence: CASSPRGPRDTEAFF. The chain joins TRBV7-3 to TRBJ1-1; tentatively, D is TRBD1 (5 bases). The CDR3 has 15 amino acids. The V end lost 5 bases, the J end lost 3 bases, and 16 bases lay between the germline ends. Germline loops: CDR1 SGHTA, CDR2 FQGTGA.

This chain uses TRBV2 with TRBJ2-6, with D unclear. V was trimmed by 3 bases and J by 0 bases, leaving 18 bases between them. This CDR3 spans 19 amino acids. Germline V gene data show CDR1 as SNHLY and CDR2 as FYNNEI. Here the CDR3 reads CASSDPLLGLISGANVLTF. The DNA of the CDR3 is TGTGCCAGCAGTGACCCCCTTTTAGGCCTTATCTCTGGGGCCAACGTCCTGACTTTC.

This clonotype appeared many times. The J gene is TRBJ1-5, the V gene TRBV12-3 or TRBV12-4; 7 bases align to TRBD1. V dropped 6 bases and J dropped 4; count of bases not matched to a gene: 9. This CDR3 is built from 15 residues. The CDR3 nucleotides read TGTGCCAGCAGACCCACAGGGGCTGAGAATCAGCCCCAGCATTTT. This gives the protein CASRPTGAENQPQHF.

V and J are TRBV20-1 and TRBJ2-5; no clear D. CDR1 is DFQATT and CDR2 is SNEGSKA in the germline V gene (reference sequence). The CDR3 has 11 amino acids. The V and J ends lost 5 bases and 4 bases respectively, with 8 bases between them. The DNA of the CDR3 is TGCAGTGCTGTGCTCGTAGAGACCCAGTACTTC. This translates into CSAVLVETQYF.